This T cell receptor (beta chain) was identified in a study of post-analysis software for immune sequencing data. Unique molecular identifiers featured in each of the TCR beta cDNA libraries. TCRdb re-derived calls from the PCR reads in MiXCR, one entry per CDR3 protein. The sample has about 770,000 distinct CDR3 sequences; around 42% are singletons. The sample comprised blood. This TCR was sampled from a girl aged 10 to 17 with multiple sclerosis.

In DNA form, the CDR3 reads TGTGCCAGCAGCCCCGGGGTGCGGGGGCGGAAACAAGAGACCCAGTACTTC. Its translation: CASSPGVRGRKQETQYF. V and J are TRBV7-9 and TRBJ2-5; D is perhaps TRBD2 (7 bases). With 5 bases removed from V and 2 bases from J, the gap between germline ends came to 21 bases. In germline, CDR1 is SEHNR, CDR2 FQNEAQ (reference sequence). This CDR3 spans 17 amino acids.